This passage covers 15 T cell receptor beta chains from one sample sequenced in a study of blood T cell repertoires in COVID-19. Profiling relied on immunoSEQ multiplex PCR, and the TCRdb table lists in-frame clones only, not all of them. The table records about 220,000 clones, over 75% of them present only once. The specimen was PBMCs or T cells enriched from blood (not recorded which). These receptors all come from a woman aged 55-69 years who had recovered from COVID-19.

The chain combines TRBV6-2 or TRBV6-3 with TRBJ2-7; TRBD2 is a possible D gene (5 bases). Between the trimmed V and J ends, which lost 0 bases and 5 bases, there was a span of 17 bases. Germline V CDR1 and CDR2: MNHEY, SVGEGT. The CDR3 runs 16 residues. CDR3 residues: CASSYSKIGGINEQYF. The CDR3 region has the DNA TGTGCCAGCAGTTACTCGAAAATAGGAGGCATTAACGAGCAGTACTTC.

On this clone itself: The junction departs from germline at one end; a sequencing error may be responsible. The chain combines TRBV27 with TRBJ1-4; TRBD1 aligns across 10 bases. The CDR3 sequence is 16 residues long. Per the germline V gene, CDR1 is MNHEY and CDR2 is SMNVEV (reference sequence). CDR3 coding DNA: TGTGCCAGCAGTCTATCGGGACAGGGGAAATGGGAAAAACTGTTTTTT. Translating gives CASSLSGQGKWEKLFF.

This clone was recorded once. DNA for the CDR3: TGTGCCAGCAGTTACTCTTCAGGGCAAGAGACCCAGTACTTC. As protein: CASSYSSGQETQYF. The gene calls are TRBV6-5 and TRBJ2-5; maybe TRBD1 (5 bases). Germline V gives CDR1 MNHEY, CDR2 SVGAGI. CDR3 length: 14 residues. The ends were cut back, 0 bases at V and 2 bases at J, with 7 bases in the middle.

The chain's CDR3 is CASSTRQNQPQHF. In nucleotides, the CDR3 is TGTGCCAGCAGTACCCGACAGAATCAGCCCCAGCATTTT. The J gene is TRBJ1-5, the V gene TRBV6-5, with D perhaps matching TRBD1 (5 bases). V was clipped by 5 bases and J by 4 bases, with 9 bases between them. The length of the CDR3 is 13 residues. Germline lookup yields CDR1 MNHEY and CDR2 SVGAGI.

The V call is TRBV6-5, the J call TRBJ1-1; D unresolved. The CDR3 is 12 amino acids. Trimming pared 3 bases from V and 7 bases from J, leaving 9 bases between. The germline V gene has CDR1 MNHEY and CDR2 SVGAGI. CDR3 amino acids: CASSYILGEAFF. CDR3 in DNA: TGTGCCAGCAGTTATATCCTAGGTGAAGCTTTCTTT.

In its sample, this clone was seen once. The rearrangement uses TRBV7-2 and TRBJ1-1; perhaps TRBD1 as D (6 bases). The length of the CDR3 is 13 residues. The V gene's germline CDR1 is SGHTA and CDR2 FQGNSA. V lost 5 bases, J lost 1 base, and 8 bases lay in between. The CDR3 spells CASSQTGNTEAFF. The CDR3 nucleotides are TGTGCCAGCAGCCAGACAGGGAACACTGAAGCTTTCTTT.

This clone was counted between two and nine times. V usage is TRBV4-2 and J usage is TRBJ1-1; TRBD1 might be the D (6 bases). With 4 bases removed from V and 3 bases from J, the gap between germline ends came to 21 bases. Germline V gene lookup returns CDR1 LGHNA and CDR2 YNFKEQ. CDR3 size: 17 residues. CDR3 protein: CASSPRRGARIDTEAFF. The CDR3 DNA follows: TGTGCCAGCAGCCCCCGGCGGGGGGCGAGGATCGACACTGAAGCTTTCTTT.

The genes are TRBV29-1 and TRBJ1-1; 7 bases are shared with TRBD1. Germline V gives CDR1 SQVTM, CDR2 ANQGSEA. The ends lost 7 bases at V and 6 bases at J; junction bases unmatched: 11. The length of the CDR3 is 13 residues. DNA of the CDR3: TGCAGCGCTAGCTCGACAGGGAGGCCTGAAGCTTTCTTT. Its protein product is CSASSTGRPEAFF.

The CDR3 sequence: CASLPGQGVHSYNSPLHF. The CDR3 nucleotides are TGTGCCAGTTTGCCGGGACAGGGAGTTCATTCCTATAATTCACCCCTCCACTTT. This chain connects TRBV7-9 to TRBJ1-6, with 9 bases lining up with TRBD1. V was clipped by 9 bases and J by 1 base; unmatched bases: 13. The CDR3 sequence is 18 residues long. Germline CDR1 SEHNR, CDR2 FQNEAQ (reference sequence).

The CDR3 coding sequence is TGTGCCAGCAGCCACTTGTGGTCGCGGCAGGGGGCGGACACCGGGGAGCTGTTTTTT. This codes for CASSHLWSRQGADTGELFF. J is TRBJ2-2 and V is TRBV6-6, with 8 bases matching TRBD1. With 6 bases clipped from V and 3 bases from J, the junction kept 18 bases outside the gene matches. The CDR3 loop spans 19 amino acids. In germline, CDR1 is MNHNY, CDR2 SVGAGI (reference sequence).

This clone came up once. The gene calls are TRBV7-9 and TRBJ2-5, with 8 bases fitting TRBD2. With 1 base clipped from V and 4 bases from J, the junction kept 11 bases outside the gene matches. Per germline, CDR1 SEHNR and CDR2 FQNEAQ (reference sequence). This CDR3 has 17 residues. The CDR3 sequence is CASSLGAGGPVRETQYF. The CDR3, as DNA: TGTGCCAGCAGCTTAGGTGCGGGGGGCCCGGTCCGAGAGACCCAGTACTTC.

J is TRBJ2-1 and V is TRBV10-3; tentative D call: TRBD2 (5 bases). Germline V lookup: CDR1 ENHRY, CDR2 SYGVKD. This CDR3 has 15 residues. V was pared by 3 bases and J by 7 bases, with 16 bases between. CDR3 protein: CAISESGLGFNEQFF. CDR3 bases: TGTGCCATCAGTGAAAGCGGACTCGGATTTAATGAGCAGTTCTTC.

The rearrangement uses TRBV5-6 and TRBJ1-4; D remains unclear. This CDR3 is 15 amino acids long. V was trimmed by 1 base and J by 2 bases, leaving 9 bases between them. Germline V CDR1 and CDR2: SGHDT, YYEEEE. The CDR3 DNA reads as TGTGCCAGCAGCTTGAAACGGTTCACTAATGAAAAACTGTTTTTT. It yields the protein CASSLKRFTNEKLFF.

The V and J genes are TRBV19 and TRBJ2-3; a possible D gene is TRBD2 (6 bases). The germline V gene has CDR1 LNHDA and CDR2 SQIVND (reference sequence). This CDR3 comprises 11 residues. The germline V and J ends were trimmed by 3 bases and 10 bases, with 8 bases remaining between them. The CDR3 protein is CASSIGGAQYF. The DNA of the CDR3 is TGTGCCAGTAGTATTGGAGGGGCGCAGTATTTT.

The chain joins TRBV7-2 to TRBJ2-7; D is unresolved. The CDR3 totals 14 residues. From germline, CDR1 is SGHTA and CDR2 FQGNSA. V shed 5 bases and J shed 7 bases, with 18 bases lying between them. The CDR3 protein is CASSGKTWPTEQYF. The CDR3 bases are TGTGCCAGCAGCGGAAAGACTTGGCCCACGGAGCAGTACTTC.